The sequence of this TCR beta chain was determined in a study of spatial heterogeneity in lung cancer. Overall study context: Tumor regions showed TCR transcript counts that correlated strongly with a T cell module score from matched bulk RNA-seq.

Concerning this clonotype itself: The antigen remains undetermined. Within a library made for alpha chains, this beta chain is off target, and its count is uninformative.

The sample's time point: sample taken at primary tumor resection. Whole RNA, which was extracted from tumor, nontumor lung tissue or frozen PBMC, was sequenced without any cell sorting. Trimming took 8 bases from V and 5 from J; bases not matched to a gene: 18. The CDR3 runs 16 residues. CDR1 is SNHLY, CDR2 FYNNEI, per germline. Every individual TCR cDNA molecule carried its own unique molecular identifier, which allowed correction of PCR and sequencing errors. TCRdb called the 5' RACE reads again in MiXCR, with one record for every CDR3 protein. The table includes fewer than 950 distinct CDR3 sequences, about an eighth detected once. General observations from the study: For expanded intratumoral alpha and beta TCRs, counts tracked tumor mutation counts.

The TCR comes from a male donor with early-stage non-small cell lung cancer. The chain uses TRBV2 and TRBJ2-7, with 7 bases that match TRBD1. The sequencing here drew on lung tumor tissue, taken at surgery. The CDR3 is CASARGERQGSDEQYF. The CDR3 nucleotides read TGTGCCAGCGCCAGAGGCGAAAGACAGGGATCGGACGAGCAGTACTTC.